The clone carrying this T cell receptor (beta chain) was observed once. As yet, its antigen is unknown. Treatment in this sample: roughly 18 received Ad26.COV2.S at low or high dose, single or two shots; 5 received placebo; per-sample allocation not given. Sampling took place 63 days after the first vaccine or placebo injection. The entry originates in a study of Ad26.COV2.S vaccination and SARS-CoV-2 variants. Study-wide findings and caveats: People who got the vaccine had more spike-specific TCR breadth than people who got placebo.

Generated by immunoSEQ multiplex PCR, the TCRdb table keeps only in-frame clones and is missing some. The top ten clones hold less than 4.5% of a sample with approximately 420,000 clones, around nine tenths of them seen once. The clonotype was recovered from a person aged 18 to 65 who received the Ad26.COV2.S COVID-19 vaccine or a placebo. Sequences were derived from peripheral blood, sampled in a trial of Ad26.COV2.S vaccine versus placebo.

The CDR3 loop is CASSYGQGREKLFF. In nucleotides, the CDR3 is TGTGCCAGCAGCTATGGACAGGGGCGGGAAAAACTGTTTTTT. J is TRBJ1-4 and V is TRBV6-5, with 9 bases matching TRBD1. The CDR3 totals 14 residues. Trimming cost V 6 bases and J 8 bases; bases outside gene matches: 7. Germline V gives CDR1 MNHEY, CDR2 SVGAGI.